This TCR beta chain was captured in a study of patients and donors after allogeneic stem cell transplantation. TCRdb analysed the RT-PCR reads with MiXCR anew, one entry per CDR3 protein. The sample yields approximately 220,000 distinct CDR3 sequences, around two fifths seen once. Looked up from germline, CDR1 is SGHRS and CDR2 is YFSETQ. This CDR3 has 13 amino acids. V gave up 4 bases and J gave up 10 bases, with 17 bases separating them. Sequencing input: blood, either unsorted or a sorted T cell fraction (not recorded which). This receptor was taken from a human donor who was either an allogeneic HSCT recipient or a stem cell or donor lymphocyte infusion donor (not recorded which). It is not recorded whose cells these are; they may come from a transplant donor. V is TRBV5-1 and J is TRBJ1-2, with D maybe TRBD1 (6 bases). The CDR3 spells CASSAPEAGDYTF. The CDR3 DNA is TGCGCCAGCAGCGCCCCCGAGGCAGGGGACTACACCTTC.